The 13 T cell receptor beta chains reported below all come from one sample, sequenced in a study of human T cells and chemical hapten exposure. TCRdb re-called the RACE reads with MiXCR, one entry per CDR3 protein. The top ten hold roughly 8.8% of the sample, which has 60,000 or so distinct CDR3 sequences, around 10% seen once. Time point meaning: pre-sensitization, week 0. Treatment noted: therapeutic diphenylcyclopropenone sensitization with weekly scalp DPC. This material consisted of whole blood, taken in connection with sensitization to the hapten diphenylcyclopropenone (DPC). The receptors were gathered from a man aged 35 to 55 with alopecia areata. Some clones in this sample may be carry-over from other donors' samples.

In its sample, this clonotype was seen a few times. The chain is built from TRBV12-3 or TRBV12-4 and TRBJ2-1; TRBD2 agrees at 11 bases. V was pared by 5 bases and J by 5 bases, with 5 bases of the junction left unmatched. CDR3 length: 15 residues. The CDR3 bases are TGTGCCAGCAGTCCTAGCGGGAGGTCCCACAATGAGCAGTTCTTC. Residues: CASSPSGRSHNEQFF.

The chain couples TRBV10-3 to TRBJ1-2; 11 positions match TRBD1. Germline V gives CDR1 ENHRY, CDR2 SYGVKD. The CDR3 loop spans 13 amino acids. V trimming: 4 bases; J trimming: 6 bases; junction bases outside the gene matches: 1. This CDR3 reads CAISGTGGDGYTF. The CDR3 DNA sequence: TGTGCCATCAGTGGGACAGGGGGCGATGGCTACACCTTC.

This clonotype was seen many times. The chain uses TRBV5-1 and TRBJ2-1; D perhaps matches TRBD1 (6 bases). The germline V gene has CDR1 SGHRS and CDR2 YFSETQ. Trimming removed 5 bases at V and 2 bases at J, with 11 bases between. The CDR3 runs 14 residues. For the CDR3, the DNA is TGCGCCAGCAGGCTGGGGGCCACCTACAATGAGCAGTTCTTC. Protein: CASRLGATYNEQFF.

This clonotype has at least ten counts. V usage is TRBV12-3 or TRBV12-4 and J usage is TRBJ2-1, with a weak D call TRBD1 (7 bases). CDR3 length: 11 amino acids. The V end was cut by 6 bases, the J end by 8 bases, with 8 bases between. CDR3 coding DNA: TGTGCCAGCAGCAGGGGGGATGAGCAGTTCTTC. It codes for CASSRGDEQFF.

The CDR3 DNA reads TGCAGCGCCGGAGAGAGTGAAGCTTTCTTT. This codes for CSAGESEAFF. J is TRBJ1-1 and V is TRBV29-1; unclear D gene. Germline V gives CDR1 SQVTM, CDR2 ANQGSEA. V was pared by 7 bases and J by 7 bases, with 10 bases between. The CDR3 extends over 10 amino acids.

This chain uses TRBV11-1 with TRBJ2-1; weak D call: TRBD1 (6 bases). The V gene's germline CDR1 is SGHAT and CDR2 FQDESV (reference sequence). The CDR3 runs to 13 residues. V was cut by 10 bases and J by 4 bases, with 14 bases left in between. CDR3 DNA: TGTGCCACCTCGGAGGACAGTTACAATGAGCAGTTCTTC. Translated: CATSEDSYNEQFF.

A few counts support this clonotype. The chain employs TRBV9 and TRBJ1-1, with D maybe TRBD1 (5 bases). The germline V gene encodes CDR1 SGDLS and CDR2 YYNGEE. The CDR3 is 14 amino acids. Trimming cost V 3 bases and J 1 base, with 10 bases left between them. CDR3 coding DNA: TGTGCCAGCAGCGCACAGGTTACGAACACTGAAGCTTTCTTT. Translating it yields CASSAQVTNTEAFF.

Many counts were recorded for this clonotype. The gene calls are TRBV24-1 and TRBJ2-3; D is unclear. The CDR3 covers 13 residues. Per the germline V gene, CDR1 is KGHDR and CDR2 is SFDVKD. Trimming took off 9 bases at V and 1 base at J, with 10 bases between the two ends. CDR3 coding DNA: TGTGCCACCGGGCTAGACGGCACAGATACGCAGTATTTT. This translates into CATGLDGTDTQYF.

This chain connects TRBV28 to TRBJ2-4, with D maybe TRBD1 (5 bases). The CDR3 runs to 15 residues. Trimming pared 2 bases from V and 8 bases from J, leaving 16 bases between. In germline, CDR1 is MDHEN, CDR2 SYDVKM. The CDR3 sequence: CASSLLDQKGDIQYF. The CDR3 bases are TGTGCCAGCAGTTTACTGGACCAGAAAGGGGACATTCAGTACTTC.

The chain recombines TRBV28 with TRBJ1-4; a possible D gene is TRBD1 (6 bases). CDR3 length equals 14 residues. Germline assignment: CDR1 MDHEN and CDR2 SYDVKM. Trimming left V 1 base short and J 6 bases short, with 9 bases between. The CDR3 here is CASSLLQGHEKLFF. In DNA, the CDR3 is TGTGCCAGCAGTTTATTACAGGGTCATGAAAAACTGTTTTTT.

This clonotype was seen repeatedly, ten times or more. This chain connects TRBV6-2 or TRBV6-3 to TRBJ1-5; D remains ambiguous. CDR3 length: 16 amino acids. The germline V gene encodes CDR1 MNHEY and CDR2 SVGEGT. Trimming took off 1 base at V and 3 bases at J, with 13 bases between the two ends. The CDR3 protein is CASSYWTNPPNQPQHF. The CDR3 nucleotides read TGTGCCAGCAGTTACTGGACGAACCCCCCCAATCAGCCCCAGCATTTT.

This clonotype was detected a few times. The chain is built from TRBV28 and TRBJ1-4, with 8 positions matching TRBD1. Germline V gene sequence: CDR1 MDHEN, CDR2 SYDVKM. The CDR3 covers 15 residues. Trimming at V came to 6 bases and at J to 3 bases, leaving 6 bases not matched to a gene. This CDR3 reads CASRLQGGANEKLFF. In nucleotides, the CDR3 is TGTGCCAGCAGGCTACAGGGGGGGGCTAATGAAAAACTGTTTTTT.

A few counts support this clonotype. The rearrangement joins TRBV14 to TRBJ2-7, with 7 bases that match TRBD1. After removal of 0 bases from V and 3 bases from J, the junction contained 11 bases not matched to a gene. The germline gives CDR1 SGHDN, CDR2 FVKESK. There are 17 residues in the CDR3. The CDR3 reads CASSQDWEPGGFYEQYF. As DNA, the CDR3 is TGTGCCAGCAGCCAAGACTGGGAGCCAGGGGGTTTCTACGAGCAGTACTTC.